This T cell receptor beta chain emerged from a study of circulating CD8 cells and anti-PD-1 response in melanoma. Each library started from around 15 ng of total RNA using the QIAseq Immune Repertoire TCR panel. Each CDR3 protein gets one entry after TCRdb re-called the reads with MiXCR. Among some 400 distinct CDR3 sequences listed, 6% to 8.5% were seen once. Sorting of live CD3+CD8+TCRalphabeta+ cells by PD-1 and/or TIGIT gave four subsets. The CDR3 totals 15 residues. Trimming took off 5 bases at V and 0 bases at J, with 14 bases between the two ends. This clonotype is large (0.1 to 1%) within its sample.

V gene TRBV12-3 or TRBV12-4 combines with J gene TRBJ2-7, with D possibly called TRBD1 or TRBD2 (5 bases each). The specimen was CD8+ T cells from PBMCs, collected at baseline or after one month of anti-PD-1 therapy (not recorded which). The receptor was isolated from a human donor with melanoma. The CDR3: CASSIGAGGSYEQYF. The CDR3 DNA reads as TGTGCCAGCAGTATTGGGGCAGGAGGCTCCTACGAGCAGTACTTC.